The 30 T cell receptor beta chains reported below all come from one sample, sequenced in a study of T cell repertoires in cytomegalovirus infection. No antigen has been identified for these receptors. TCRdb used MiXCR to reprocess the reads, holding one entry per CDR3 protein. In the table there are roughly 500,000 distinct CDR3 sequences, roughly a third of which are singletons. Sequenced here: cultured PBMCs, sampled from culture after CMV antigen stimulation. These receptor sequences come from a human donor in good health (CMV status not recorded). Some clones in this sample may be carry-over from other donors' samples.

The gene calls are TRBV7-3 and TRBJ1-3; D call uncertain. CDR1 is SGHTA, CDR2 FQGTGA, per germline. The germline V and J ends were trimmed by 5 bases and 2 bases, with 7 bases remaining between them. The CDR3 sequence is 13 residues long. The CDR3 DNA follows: TGTGCCAGCAGCATAGGTCCTGGAAACACCATATATTTT. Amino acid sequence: CASSIGPGNTIYF.

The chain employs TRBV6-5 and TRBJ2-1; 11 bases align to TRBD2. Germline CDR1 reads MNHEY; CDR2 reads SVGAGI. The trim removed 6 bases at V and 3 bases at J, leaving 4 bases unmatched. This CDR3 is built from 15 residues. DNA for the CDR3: TGTGCCAGCAGGCCTACTAGCGGGAGCTACAATGAGCAGTTCTTC. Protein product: CASRPTSGSYNEQFF.

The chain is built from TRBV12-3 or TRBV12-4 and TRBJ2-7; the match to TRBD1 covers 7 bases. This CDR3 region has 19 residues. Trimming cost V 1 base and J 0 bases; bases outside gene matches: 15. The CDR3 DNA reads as TGTGCCAGCAGTTTAGAGGGTGGGACAGCCAATTTCGGCTCCTACGAGCAGTACGTC. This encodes CASSLEGGTANFGSYEQYV.

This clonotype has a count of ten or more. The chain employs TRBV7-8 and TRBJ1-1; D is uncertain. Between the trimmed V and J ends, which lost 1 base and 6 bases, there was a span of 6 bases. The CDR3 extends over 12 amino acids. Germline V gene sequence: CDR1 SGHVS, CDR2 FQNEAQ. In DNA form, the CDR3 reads TGTGCCAGCAGCTTAGGGTTCCCTGAAGCTTTCTTT. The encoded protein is CASSLGFPEAFF.

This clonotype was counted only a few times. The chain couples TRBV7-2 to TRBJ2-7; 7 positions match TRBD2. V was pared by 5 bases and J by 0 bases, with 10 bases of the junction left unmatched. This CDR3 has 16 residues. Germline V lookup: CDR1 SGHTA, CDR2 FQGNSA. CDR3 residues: CASSPTTSRSSYEQYF. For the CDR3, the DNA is TGTGCCAGCAGCCCAACGACTAGCCGGAGCTCCTACGAGCAGTACTTC.

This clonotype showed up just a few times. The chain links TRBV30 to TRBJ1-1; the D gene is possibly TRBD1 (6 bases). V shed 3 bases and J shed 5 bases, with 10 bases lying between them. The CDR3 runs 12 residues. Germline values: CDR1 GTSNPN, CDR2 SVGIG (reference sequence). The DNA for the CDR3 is TGTGCCTGGAGACAGGGAAGGACTGAAGCTTTCTTT. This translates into CAWRQGRTEAFF.

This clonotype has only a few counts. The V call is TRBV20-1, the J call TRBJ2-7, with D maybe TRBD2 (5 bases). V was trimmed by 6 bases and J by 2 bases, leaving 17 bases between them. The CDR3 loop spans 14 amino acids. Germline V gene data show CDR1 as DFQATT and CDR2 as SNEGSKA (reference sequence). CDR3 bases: TGCAGTGCCCGAGGACCCCTAGCTCCCTACGAGCAGTACTTC. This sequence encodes CSARGPLAPYEQYF.

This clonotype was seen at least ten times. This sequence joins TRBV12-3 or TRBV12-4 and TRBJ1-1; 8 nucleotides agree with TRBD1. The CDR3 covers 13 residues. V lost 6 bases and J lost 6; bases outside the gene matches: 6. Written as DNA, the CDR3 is TGTGCCAGCAGGCGTAACAGGGGGTCTGAAGCTTTCTTT. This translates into CASRRNRGSEAFF.

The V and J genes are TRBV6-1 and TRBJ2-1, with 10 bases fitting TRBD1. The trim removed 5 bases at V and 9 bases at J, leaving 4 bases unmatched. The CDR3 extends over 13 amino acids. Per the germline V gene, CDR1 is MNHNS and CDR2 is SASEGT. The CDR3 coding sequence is TGTGCCAGCAGTCACGGGACAGGGGTTGAGCAGTTCTTC. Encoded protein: CASSHGTGVEQFF.

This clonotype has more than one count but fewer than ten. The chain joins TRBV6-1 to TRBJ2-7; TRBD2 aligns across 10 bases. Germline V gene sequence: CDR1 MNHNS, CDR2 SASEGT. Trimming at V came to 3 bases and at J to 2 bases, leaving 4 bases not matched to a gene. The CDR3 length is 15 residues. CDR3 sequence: CASSDSGRPPYEQYF. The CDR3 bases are TGTGCCAGCAGTGATAGCGGGAGGCCTCCCTACGAGCAGTACTTC.

CDR3 protein: CASSLTEENQPQHF. The DNA for the CDR3 is TGTGCCAGCAGTTTAACAGAGGAAAATCAGCCCCAGCATTTT. J is TRBJ1-5 and V is TRBV6-2 or TRBV6-3; D is uncertain. V lost 4 bases to trimming and J lost 4 bases, with 11 bases between them. CDR3 size: 14 residues. CDR1 MNHEY and CDR2 SVGEGT come from the germline V gene.

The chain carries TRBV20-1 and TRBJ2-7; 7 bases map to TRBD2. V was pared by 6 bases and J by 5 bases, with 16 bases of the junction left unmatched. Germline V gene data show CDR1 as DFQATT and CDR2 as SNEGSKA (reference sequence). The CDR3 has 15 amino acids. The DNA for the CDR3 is TGCAGTGCACCGGCCATCGGGCTAGCGGAGAACGAGCAGTACTTC. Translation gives CSAPAIGLAENEQYF.

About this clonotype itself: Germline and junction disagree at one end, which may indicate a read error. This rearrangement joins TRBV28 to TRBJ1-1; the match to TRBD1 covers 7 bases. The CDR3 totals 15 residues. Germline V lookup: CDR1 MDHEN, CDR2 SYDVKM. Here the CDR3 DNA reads TGTGCCAGCAGCTTATGGGGTGAGGGGGCAGGTGAAGCTTTCTTT. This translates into CASSLWGEGAGEAFF.

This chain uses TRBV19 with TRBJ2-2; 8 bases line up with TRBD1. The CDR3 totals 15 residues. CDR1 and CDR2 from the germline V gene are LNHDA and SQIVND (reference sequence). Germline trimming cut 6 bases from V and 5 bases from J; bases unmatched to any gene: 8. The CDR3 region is CASRVGDRLTGELFF. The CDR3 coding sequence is TGTGCCAGTAGGGTAGGGGACAGGCTTACCGGGGAGCTGTTTTTT.

The CDR3 sequence is CASEGRPYEQYV. The CDR3 nucleotides are TGTGCCAGCGAGGGCAGACCCTACGAGCAGTACGTC. The rearrangement joins TRBV2 to TRBJ2-7, with a weak D call TRBD2 (5 bases). CDR3 length equals 12 residues. The V and J ends lost 8 bases and 2 bases respectively, with 10 bases between them. Germline-derived CDR1 and CDR2 are SNHLY and FYNNEI.

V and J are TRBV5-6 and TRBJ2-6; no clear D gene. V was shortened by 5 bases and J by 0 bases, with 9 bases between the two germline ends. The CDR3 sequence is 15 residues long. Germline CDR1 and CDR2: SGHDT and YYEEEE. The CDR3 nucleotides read TGTGCCAGCAGTTGGTGGAGCTCTGGGGCCAACGTCCTGACTTTC. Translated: CASSWWSSGANVLTF. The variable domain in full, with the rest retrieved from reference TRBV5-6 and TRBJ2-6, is DAGVTQSPTHLIKTRGQQVTLRCSPKSGHDTVSWYQQALGQGPQFIFQYYEEEERQRGNFPDRFSGHQFPNYSSELNVNALLLGDSALYLCASSWWSSGANVLTFGAGSRLTVL.

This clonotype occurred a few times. The CDR3 reads CASRGTANQPQHF. CDR3 sequence (DNA): TGTGCCAGCAGAGGGACAGCCAATCAGCCCCAGCATTTT. The V and J genes are TRBV7-2 and TRBJ1-5; the match to TRBD1 covers 7 bases. CDR1 is SGHTA and CDR2 is FQGNSA in the germline V gene. V shed 6 bases, J shed 3 bases, and the junction held 2 bases outside the gene matches. This CDR3 comprises 13 residues.

The CDR3, as DNA: TGCAGCGTTGGGGCCGCGGGGGGGGAGACCCAGTACTTC. Protein: CSVGAAGGETQYF. The chain couples TRBV29-1 to TRBJ2-5; TRBD2 matches at 9 bases. The V gene's germline CDR1 is SQVTM and CDR2 ANQGSEA. The CDR3 length is 13 residues. Trimming removed 4 bases from V and 5 bases from J; junction bases left unmatched: 5.

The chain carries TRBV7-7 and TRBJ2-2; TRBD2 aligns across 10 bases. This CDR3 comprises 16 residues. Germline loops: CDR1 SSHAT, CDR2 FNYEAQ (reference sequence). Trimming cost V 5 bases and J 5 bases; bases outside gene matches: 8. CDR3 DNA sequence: TGTGCCAGCAGCCCAAGCGGGAGGGCAGGTACCGGGGAGCTGTTTTTT. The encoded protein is CASSPSGRAGTGELFF. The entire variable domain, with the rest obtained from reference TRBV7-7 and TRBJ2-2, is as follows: GAGVSQSPRYKVTKRGQDVTLRCDPISSHATLYWYQQALGQGPEFLTYFNYEAQPDKSGLPSDRFSAERPEGSISTLTIQRTEQRDSAMYRCASSPSGRAGTGELFFGEGSRLTVL.

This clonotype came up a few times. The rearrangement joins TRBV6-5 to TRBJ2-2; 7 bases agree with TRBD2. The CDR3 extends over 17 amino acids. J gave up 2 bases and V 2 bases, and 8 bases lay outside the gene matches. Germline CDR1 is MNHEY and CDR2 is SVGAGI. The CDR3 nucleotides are TGTGCCAGCAGTTACCCCCGGGGAGGGTCTAACACCGGGGAGCTGTTTTTT. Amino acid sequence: CASSYPRGGSNTGELFF.

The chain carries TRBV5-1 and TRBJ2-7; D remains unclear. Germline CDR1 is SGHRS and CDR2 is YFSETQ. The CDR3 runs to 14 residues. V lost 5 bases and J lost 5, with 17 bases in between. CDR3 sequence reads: CASSRAGSPNEQYF. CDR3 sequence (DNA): TGCGCCAGCAGTCGGGCCGGATCCCCTAACGAGCAGTACTTC.

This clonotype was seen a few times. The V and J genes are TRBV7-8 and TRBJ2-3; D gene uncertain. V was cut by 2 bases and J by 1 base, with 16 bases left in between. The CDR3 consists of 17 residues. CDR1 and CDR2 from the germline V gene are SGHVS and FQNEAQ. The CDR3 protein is CASSLRRAPDRTDTQYF. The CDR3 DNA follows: TGTGCCAGCAGCTTAAGGCGTGCTCCCGATCGCACAGATACGCAGTATTTT.

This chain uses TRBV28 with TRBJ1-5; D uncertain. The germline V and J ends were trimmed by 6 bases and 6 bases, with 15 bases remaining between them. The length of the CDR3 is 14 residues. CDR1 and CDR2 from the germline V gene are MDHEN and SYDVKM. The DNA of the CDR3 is TGTGCCAGCAGATCTCAGGTGTGGGGTCAGCCCCAGCATTTT. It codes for CASRSQVWGQPQHF.

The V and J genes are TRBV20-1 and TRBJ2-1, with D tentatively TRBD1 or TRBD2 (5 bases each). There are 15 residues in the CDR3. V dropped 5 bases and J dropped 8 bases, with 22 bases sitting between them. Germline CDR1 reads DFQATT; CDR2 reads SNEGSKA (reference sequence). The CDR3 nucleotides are TGCAGTGCTGGGATCCGGGACCCGGCGAAATATGAGCAGTTCTTC. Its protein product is CSAGIRDPAKYEQFF.

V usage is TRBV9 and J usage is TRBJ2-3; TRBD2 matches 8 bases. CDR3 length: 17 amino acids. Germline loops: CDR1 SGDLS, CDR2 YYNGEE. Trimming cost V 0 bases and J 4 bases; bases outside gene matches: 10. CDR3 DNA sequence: TGTGCCAGCAGCGTAGACGGAAGCGGGAGAGGGTCAGATACGCAGTATTTT. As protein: CASSVDGSGRGSDTQYF.

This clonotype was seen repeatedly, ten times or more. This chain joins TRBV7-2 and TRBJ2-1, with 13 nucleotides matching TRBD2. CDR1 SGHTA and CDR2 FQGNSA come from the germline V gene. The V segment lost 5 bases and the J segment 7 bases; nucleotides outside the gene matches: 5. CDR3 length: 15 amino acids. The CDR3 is CASSAGLAGRNEQFF. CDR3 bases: TGTGCCAGCAGCGCGGGACTAGCGGGGCGTAATGAGCAGTTCTTC.

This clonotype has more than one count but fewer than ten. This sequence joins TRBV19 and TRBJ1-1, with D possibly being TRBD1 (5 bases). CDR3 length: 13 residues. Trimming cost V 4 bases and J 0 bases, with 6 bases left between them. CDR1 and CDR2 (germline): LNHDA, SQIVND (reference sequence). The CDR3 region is CASSTRVNTEAFF. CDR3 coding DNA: TGTGCCAGTAGTACCAGGGTGAACACTGAAGCTTTCTTT.

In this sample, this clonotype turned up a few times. The CDR3, as DNA: TGTGCCAGCAGTTTAGGCAGGGGTTCGAATGGCTACACCTTC. It codes for CASSLGRGSNGYTF. This rearrangement joins TRBV12-3 or TRBV12-4 to TRBJ1-2, with D maybe TRBD1 (6 bases). This CDR3 is built from 14 residues. The V gene lost 1 base and the J gene lost 6 bases, with 12 bases spanning the gap.

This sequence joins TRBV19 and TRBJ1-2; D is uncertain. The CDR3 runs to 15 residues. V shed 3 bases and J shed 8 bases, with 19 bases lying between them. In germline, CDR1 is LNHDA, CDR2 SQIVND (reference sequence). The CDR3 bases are TGTGCCAGTAGTATTCGGGGTCCTCCTTCTATCGGCTACACCTTC. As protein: CASSIRGPPSIGYTF.

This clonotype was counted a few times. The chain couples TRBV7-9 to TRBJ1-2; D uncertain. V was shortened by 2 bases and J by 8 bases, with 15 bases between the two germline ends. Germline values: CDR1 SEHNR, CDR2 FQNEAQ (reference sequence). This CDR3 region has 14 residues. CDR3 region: CASSLWTENGGYTF. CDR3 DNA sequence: TGTGCCAGCAGCTTATGGACTGAGAATGGGGGCTACACCTTC.